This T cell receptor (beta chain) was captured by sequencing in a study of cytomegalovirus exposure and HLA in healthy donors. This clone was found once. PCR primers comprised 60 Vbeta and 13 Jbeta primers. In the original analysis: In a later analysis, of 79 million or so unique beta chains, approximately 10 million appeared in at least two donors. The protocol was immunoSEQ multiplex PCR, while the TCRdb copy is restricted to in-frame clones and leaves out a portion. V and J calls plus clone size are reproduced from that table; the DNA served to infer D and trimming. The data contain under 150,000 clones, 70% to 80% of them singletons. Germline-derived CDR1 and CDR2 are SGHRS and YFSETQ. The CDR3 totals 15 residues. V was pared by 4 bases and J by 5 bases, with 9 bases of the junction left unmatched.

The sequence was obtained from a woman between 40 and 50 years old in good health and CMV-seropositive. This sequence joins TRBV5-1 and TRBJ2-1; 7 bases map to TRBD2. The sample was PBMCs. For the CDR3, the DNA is TGCGCCAGCAGCCGACTAGCAAACTTAAACAATGAGCAGTTCTTC. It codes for CASSRLANLNNEQFF. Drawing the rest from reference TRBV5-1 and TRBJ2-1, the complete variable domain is KAGVTQTPRYLIKTRGQQVTLSCSPISGHRSVSWYQQTPGQGLQFLFEYFSETQRNKGNFPGRFSGRQFSNSRSEMNVSTLELGDSALYLCASSRLANLNNEQFFGPGTRLTVL.